The rows below give T cell receptor beta chains drawn from one sample of a study of blood T cell repertoires in COVID-19. TCRdb keeps only in-frame clones here, not all; method: immunoSEQ multiplex PCR. Here the sample spans about 220,000 clones, roughly 90% being singletons. What was sequenced was PBMCs or T cells enriched from blood (not recorded which). All receptors come from a woman between 35 and 50 years old with acute COVID-19. The CDR3 runs from the conserved cysteine through the conserved F or W. The order of the fields is clone size, V gene, CDR3 protein. The size field is filled for only some rows; it gives once, few, many or a size class.

>NA|TRBV15
CATSRSKNRAVGELFF
>NA|TRBV19
CASSIVGTGLKKETQYF
>few|TRBV27
CASSSNRQGGGYTF
>NA|TRBV3-1/TRBV3-2
CASSQARGCAYEQYF
>NA|TRBV27
CASSPDRGFGFSLSYNSPLHF
>NA|TRBV7-2
CASRSGGRLSTSSYEQYF
>NA|TRBV19
CASTRSGQETQYF
>NA|TRBV19
CASSTQQPGQHSPLHF
>NA|TRBV3-1/TRBV3-2
CASSQELGYTF
>NA|TRBV3-1/TRBV3-2
CASSKGGQGTEAFF